The 27 T cell receptor beta chains reported below all come from one sample, sequenced in a study of beta chain features in type 1 diabetes. Study-wide points: Significant though moderate, a shortening of TCRB CDR3s appeared in all four CD4+ subsets of Type 1 diabetes patients.

These TCRs' antigens remain unknown. The entirety of the isolated RNA underwent reverse transcription, so expressed TCRB transcripts were sequenced. The method was immunoSEQ multiplex PCR; TCRdb's version includes in-frame clones alone and lacks a portion of them. The data hold some 700,000 clones, with roughly 12% observed a single time. The sample comprised naive CD4+ T cells from blood. All receptors derive from a young man with type 1 diabetes.

CDR3 protein: CASTVGGEQGIIHEQYF. CDR3 DNA: TGTGCCAGCACCGTAGGGGGTGAACAGGGAATCATCCACGAGCAGTACTTC. V gene TRBV21-1 combines with J gene TRBJ2-5; the D call of TRBD1 is as the table states it, not checked on the DNA. The J call could be wrong; TRBJ2-7 is a better fit for the DNA end. TRBV21-1 is designated a pseudogene. The CDR3 totals 17 residues.

This clone was detected only a few times. The genes are TRBV7-9 and TRBJ1-2, with 8 bases that match TRBD1. The germline gives CDR1 SEHNR, CDR2 FQNEAQ (reference sequence). V lost 5 bases to trimming and J lost 4 bases; unmatched junction nucleotides: 3. The CDR3 has 13 amino acids. The CDR3 reads CASSPTGAYGYTF. The CDR3 DNA reads TGTGCCAGCAGCCCGACAGGGGCCTATGGCTACACCTTC.

This clone occurred a few times. This chain joins TRBV30 and TRBJ2-2, with D tentatively TRBD1 (6 bases). The V gene lost 3 bases and the J gene lost 7 bases, with 18 bases spanning the gap. Per the germline V gene, CDR1 is GTSNPN and CDR2 is SVGIG (reference sequence). This CDR3 comprises 15 residues. CDR3 sequence (DNA): TGTGCCTGGAGAACAGGGAGTATGTTGGTCGGGGAGCTGTTTTTT. This translates into CAWRTGSMLVGELFF.

The chain joins TRBV10-3 to TRBJ2-2, with D maybe TRBD2 (5 bases). Deletions cut 0 bases from V and 8 bases from J, with 10 bases between. CDR1 is ENHRY and CDR2 is SYGVKD in the germline V gene. The CDR3 has 14 amino acids. CDR3 sequence (DNA): TGTGCCATCAGTGAGTCTACGAGGGTTGGGGAGCTGTTTTTT. This encodes CAISESTRVGELFF.

The chain has TRBV28 and TRBJ2-4; D not certain. CDR1 and CDR2 from the germline V gene are MDHEN and SYDVKM. V was cut by 1 base and J by 3 bases, with 4 bases left in between. This CDR3 is 13 amino acids long. In nucleotides, the CDR3 is TGTGCCAGCAGTTTATCAGGCAAAAACATTCAGTACTTC. It specifies CASSLSGKNIQYF.

V and J are TRBV11-1 and TRBJ2-7, with D possibly being TRBD1 or TRBD2 (5 bases each). The germline V and J ends were trimmed by 3 bases and 6 bases, with 15 bases remaining between them. Germline values: CDR1 SGHAT, CDR2 FQDESV (reference sequence). This CDR3 has 14 amino acids. This CDR3 reads CASSFGTPPGEQYF. The DNA for the CDR3 is TGTGCCAGCAGCTTCGGGACCCCTCCGGGCGAGCAGTACTTC. Filled out from reference TRBV11-1 and TRBJ2-7, the complete variable domain reads EAEVAQSPRYKITEKSQAVAFWCDPISGHATLYWYRQILGQGPELLVQFQDESVVDDSQLPKDRFSAERLKGVDSTLKIQPAELGDSAMYLCASSFGTPPGEQYFGPGTRLTVT.

This clone was counted between two and nine times. The chain combines TRBV15 with TRBJ2-2, with D possibly TRBD1 on 6 matching bases. The CDR3 length is 14 residues. V was shortened by 4 bases and J by 1 base, with 7 bases between the two germline ends. Germline V gene sequence: CDR1 LNHNV, CDR2 YYDKDF (reference sequence). CDR3 nucleotide sequence: TGTGCCACCAGCATGGACAGGAACACCGGGGAGCTGTTTTTT. Protein: CATSMDRNTGELFF.

This clone showed up just a few times. V is TRBV19 and J is TRBJ2-7; D is unresolved. The V end lost 0 bases, the J end lost 2 bases, and 11 bases lay between the germline ends. Per the germline V gene, CDR1 is LNHDA and CDR2 is SQIVND (reference sequence). The CDR3 is 15 residues long. The CDR3 here is CASSIEVGTTYEQYF. CDR3 sequence (DNA): TGTGCCAGTAGTATAGAGGTGGGCACAACCTACGAGCAGTACTTC.

This chain connects TRBV6-5 to TRBJ1-1; 7 nucleotides line up with TRBD1. CDR3 length: 14 amino acids. The V gene end was trimmed by 6 bases and the J gene end by 0 bases; junction bases not matched to a gene: 4. CDR1 MNHEY and CDR2 SVGAGI come from the germline V gene. The CDR3 DNA is TGTGCCAGCAGATATGGACAGGTGAACACTGAAGCTTTCTTT. As protein: CASRYGQVNTEAFF.

The sample holds a few counts of this clone. The CDR3 sequence: CASRKGRGGEKLFF. The CDR3 DNA reads as TGTGCCAGCAGGAAGGGGCGGGGAGGTGAAAAACTGTTTTTT. The J gene is TRBJ1-4, the V gene TRBV2, with D tentatively TRBD1 (5 bases). The germline gives CDR1 SNHLY, CDR2 FYNNEI. The CDR3 runs 14 residues. V was trimmed by 6 bases and J by 7 bases, leaving 15 bases between them.

The chain employs TRBV5-1 and TRBJ1-1; D may be TRBD1 (5 bases). Trimming took 7 bases from V and 3 from J, leaving 7 bases between them. Germline loops: CDR1 SGHRS, CDR2 YFSETQ. There are 11 residues in the CDR3. The CDR3 sequence is CASSTDTEAFF. In DNA form, the CDR3 reads TGCGCCAGCTCGACAGACACTGAAGCTTTCTTT.

A few counts support this clone. The chain recombines TRBV2 with TRBJ2-7; no clear D gene. CDR3 length: 11 residues. CDR1 is SNHLY, CDR2 FYNNEI, per germline. Deletions cut 6 bases from V and 7 bases from J, with 10 bases between. CDR3 sequence (DNA): TGTGCCAGCAGCCGCAGTCCGGAGCAGTACTTC. This codes for CASSRSPEQYF. The whole variable domain, remainder taken from reference TRBV2 and TRBJ2-7, is EPEVTQTPSHQVTQMGQEVILRCVPISNHLYFYWYRQILGQKVEFLVSFYNNEISEKSEIFDDQFSVERPDGSNFTLKIRSTKLEDSAMYFCASSRSPEQYFGPGTRLTVT.

In this sample, this clone turned up a few times. The rearrangement joins TRBV4-2 to TRBJ1-6; 7 bases are a match to TRBD1. CDR3 size: 15 residues. V shed 1 base, J shed 8 bases, and the junction held 5 bases outside the gene matches. Looked up from germline, CDR1 is LGHNA and CDR2 is YNFKEQ. CDR3 amino acids: CASSQVQGPDSPLHF. The CDR3 nucleotides read TGTGCCAGCAGCCAAGTACAGGGGCCCGATTCACCCCTCCACTTT.

The CDR3 loop is CASSLMGDTQYF. DNA for the CDR3: TGTGCCAGTAGTCTAATGGGGGATACGCAGTATTTT. The rearrangement joins TRBV19 to TRBJ2-3; D unclear. CDR1 and CDR2 (germline): LNHDA, SQIVND (reference sequence). There are 12 residues in the CDR3. Trimming removed 5 bases at V and 6 bases at J, with 9 bases between.

The chain carries TRBV29-1 and TRBJ2-5; TRBD1 aligns across 7 bases. The tail of the sequence fits TRBJ2-7 better, so the J call may be wrong. CDR1 and CDR2 from the germline V gene are SQVTM and ANQGSEA. CDR3 length: 12 residues. CDR3 DNA: TGCAGCGCGAGGGACAGTCCGGCCGAGCAGTACTTC. Translating gives CSARDSPAEQYF.

V gene TRBV19 combines with J gene TRBJ1-1, with 7 bases lining up with TRBD1. Germline CDR1 is LNHDA and CDR2 is SQIVND (reference sequence). Trimming removed 6 bases from V and 0 bases from J; junction bases left unmatched: 4. CDR3 length: 14 amino acids. This chain's CDR3 is CASSKDRVNTEAFF. The CDR3 DNA is TGTGCCAGTAGCAAAGACAGGGTGAACACTGAAGCTTTCTTT.

The chain's CDR3 is CAINGGGAGTGELFF. The CDR3 coding sequence is TGTGCCATCAACGGAGGGGGCGCGGGCACCGGGGAGCTGTTTTTT. The genes are TRBV10-3 and TRBJ2-2; D perhaps matches TRBD1 (7 bases). Between the trimmed V and J ends, which lost 7 bases and 4 bases, there was a span of 16 bases. In germline, CDR1 is ENHRY, CDR2 SYGVKD. The CDR3 has 15 residues.

The V gene is TRBV5-1, the J gene TRBJ2-7; D remains unclear. Germline V gene sequence: CDR1 SGHRS, CDR2 YFSETQ. The V and J ends lost 4 bases and 5 bases respectively, with 19 bases between them. CDR3 size: 15 residues. The chain's CDR3 is CASSPLVTPTHEQYF. The CDR3 DNA is TGCGCCAGCAGCCCGCTGGTGACTCCCACCCACGAGCAGTACTTC. Full variable domain (outside the CDR3, taken from reference TRBV5-1 and TRBJ2-7): KAGVTQTPRYLIKTRGQQVTLSCSPISGHRSVSWYQQTPGQGLQFLFEYFSETQRNKGNFPGRFSGRQFSNSRSEMNVSTLELGDSALYLCASSPLVTPTHEQYFGPGTRLTVT.

The gene calls are TRBV4-1 and TRBJ2-7; tentatively, D is TRBD2 (6 bases). V lost 4 bases to trimming and J lost 2 bases, with 15 bases between them. Germline loops: CDR1 MGHRA, CDR2 YSYEKL. The CDR3 runs to 15 residues. The CDR3 is CASSLLGGPTYEQYF. The CDR3 DNA sequence: TGCGCCAGCAGCCTCCTCGGGGGACCCACCTACGAGCAGTACTTC.

The chain uses TRBV4-1 and TRBJ2-1; 8 bases map to TRBD2. V trimming: 0 bases; J trimming: 4 bases; junction bases outside the gene matches: 11. Germline V gene data show CDR1 as MGHRA and CDR2 as YSYEKL. CDR3 size: 18 residues. CDR3 sequence reads: CASSQEGSDGGAYNEQFF. Here the CDR3 DNA reads TGCGCCAGCAGCCAAGAGGGGTCTGACGGGGGGGCGTACAATGAGCAGTTCTTC.

A few counts support this clone. The chain is built from TRBV7-9 and TRBJ1-2; D not certain. V lost 8 bases and J lost 2, with 9 bases in between. Germline assignment: CDR1 SEHNR and CDR2 FQNEAQ (reference sequence). CDR3 length equals 12 residues. The CDR3 region is CASGWENYGYTF. The CDR3 DNA follows: TGTGCCAGCGGATGGGAAAACTATGGCTACACCTTC.

The chain is built from TRBV5-1 and TRBJ2-1, with 10 bases lining up with TRBD2. The germline V gene has CDR1 SGHRS and CDR2 YFSETQ. V was clipped by 3 bases and J by 3 bases; unmatched bases: 3. This CDR3 contains 15 residues. In DNA form, the CDR3 reads TGCGCCAGCAGCTCAGGACTAGCGGTCTACAATGAGCAGTTCTTC. It yields the protein CASSSGLAVYNEQFF.

The chain recombines TRBV28 with TRBJ2-2, with D unresolved. From germline, CDR1 is MDHEN and CDR2 SYDVKM. V was pared by 5 bases and J by 3 bases, with 4 bases between. The CDR3 is made up of 12 amino acids. The CDR3 protein is CASSPYTGELFF. CDR3 sequence (DNA): TGTGCCAGCAGTCCTTACACCGGGGAGCTGTTTTTT.

This clone was seen more than once but under ten times. J is TRBJ1-4 and V is TRBV25-1; 8 bases map to TRBD1. Germline CDR1 and CDR2: MGHDK and SYGVNS. V lost 4 bases and J lost 11; bases outside the gene matches: 6. The CDR3 spans 13 residues. CDR3 nucleotides: TGTGCCAGCAGTGGGCAGGGGGCCGGCAAACTGTTTTTT. This sequence encodes CASSGQGAGKLFF.

This clone was counted only a few times. The chain uses TRBV16 and TRBJ1-5; D is unclear. The CDR3 spans 11 residues. Germline assignment: CDR1 KGHSY and CDR2 FQNENV. V was cut by 4 bases and J by 8 bases, with 6 bases left in between. The CDR3 region has the DNA TGTGCCAGCAGCCCGGGGAAGCCCCAGCATTTT. It is translated as CASSPGKPQHF.

This clone has more than one count but fewer than ten. The CDR3 reads CASSGDPKGTQYF. The DNA for the CDR3 is TGTGCCAGCAGCGGAGACCCGAAGGGGACCCAGTACTTC. The V gene is TRBV28, the J gene TRBJ2-5; D gene ambiguous. The V and J ends lost 6 bases and 7 bases respectively, with 15 bases between them. In germline, CDR1 is MDHEN, CDR2 SYDVKM. This CDR3 has 13 residues.

This clone was found a few times. The chain uses TRBV5-4 and TRBJ2-6; no clear D. Deletions cut 0 bases from V and 0 bases from J, with 4 bases between. Germline V gene lookup returns CDR1 SGHNT and CDR2 YYREEE (reference sequence). This CDR3 region has 15 residues. CDR3 in DNA: TGTGCCAGCAGCTTGGAGTACTCTGGGGCCAACGTCCTGACTTTC. Translated: CASSLEYSGANVLTF.